These 20 T cell receptor beta chains were all obtained from the same sample, sequenced in a study of regulatory T cells in long-lasting Graves disease (dated by TCRdb to about 2021). The library was prepared using multiplex PCR. TCRdb records Illumina HiSeq 4000 as the sequencer. To build TCR beta libraries, CDR3 regions were amplified by Arm-PCR using iRepertoire HTBI primers. TCRdb cleaned the public reads at Q25 with fastp, built clones with MiXCR and kept in-frame beta chains. Duplicate CDR3 protein sequences are folded into a single record with the most common DNA and genes. In this sample the table shows approximately 360,000 distinct CDR3 sequences, roughly 25% of which occur a single time. Of the sample, 25% to 30% falls within the top ten clones. The time point label, as the study defines it: persistent/refractory GD, antithyroid drugs over 5 years with positive TRAb. For both TCR sequencing and RNA sequencing, RNA was extracted from PBMCs using TRIzol.

The material was peripheral blood mononuclear cells (PBMCs), obtained when the disease was refractory, from a patient treated with antithyroid drugs. The source is a woman in her thirties or forties with Graves disease. Donor details come from another sample of the same person, matched by shared clones.

There are a few counts of this clonotype. J is TRBJ2-7 and V is TRBV20-1, with D possibly called TRBD1 or TRBD2 (5 bases each). V shed 6 bases and J shed 7 bases, with 22 bases lying between them. The germline CDR1 and CDR2 sequences are DFQATT and SNEGSKA (reference sequence). There are 14 residues in the CDR3. DNA of the CDR3: TGCAGTGCGCATCCCCCTACGGGGCGAAGGGAGCAGTACTTC. Translating gives CSAHPPTGRREQYF.

To note about this clonotype: A single base separates this from a much larger clone, so it may be a read error. The CDR3 spells CASSAMALNEKLFF. The CDR3 region has the DNA TGTGCCAGCAGTGCGATGGCTCTTAATGAAAAACTGTTTTTT. The rearrangement uses TRBV6-1 and TRBJ1-4; D remains ambiguous. Trimming removed 4 bases at V and 4 bases at J, with 10 bases between. The CDR3 totals 14 residues. Germline-derived CDR1 and CDR2 are MNHNS and SASEGT.

The genes are TRBV12-3 or TRBV12-4 and TRBJ1-1; 8 nucleotides line up with TRBD1. This CDR3 contains 14 residues. The trim removed 6 bases at V and 4 bases at J, leaving 7 bases unmatched. CDR3 loop: CASSPTGAGTEAFF. In nucleotides, the CDR3 is TGTGCCAGCAGCCCGACAGGGGCGGGCACTGAAGCTTTCTTT.

This clonotype has only a few counts. The chain combines TRBV5-6 with TRBJ2-7; TRBD1 matches 9 bases. The CDR3 runs to 14 residues. The V segment lost 1 base and the J segment 3 bases; nucleotides outside the gene matches: 2. The germline V gene encodes CDR1 SGHDT and CDR2 YYEEEE. CDR3 sequence: CASSLTGGNYEQYF. CDR3 in DNA: TGTGCCAGCAGCTTGACAGGGGGCAACTACGAGCAGTACTTC.

This clonotype has ten or more counts. The chain has TRBV3-1 and TRBJ1-4; no firm D call. The CDR3 is 14 residues long. V gave up 2 bases and J gave up 0 bases, with 4 bases separating them. Germline lookup yields CDR1 LGHDT and CDR2 YNNKEL (reference sequence). CDR3 DNA: TGTGCCAGCAGCCAATCAGCAACTAATGAAAAACTGTTTTTT. Encoded protein: CASSQSATNEKLFF.

This clonotype was recorded at least ten times. This chain connects TRBV2 to TRBJ2-1; 9 nucleotides agree with TRBD2. J lost 3 bases, V lost 6 bases, and 9 bases had no gene match. The germline gives CDR1 SNHLY, CDR2 FYNNEI. The CDR3 sequence is 16 residues long. CDR3 nucleotides: TGTGCCAGCAGAGATCTTAGGACTAGCGTCTACAATGAGCAGTTCTTC. Protein: CASRDLRTSVYNEQFF.

Here the CDR3 reads CASSSRRGGTGGPQETQYF. CDR3 sequence (DNA): TGTGCCAGCTCCTCCCGAAGGGGGGGGACGGGAGGGCCCCAAGAGACCCAGTACTTC. The chain combines TRBV6-1 with TRBJ2-5, with 8 bases aligning to TRBD2. Germline CDR1 reads MNHNS; CDR2 reads SASEGT. V lost 8 bases to trimming and J lost 1 base; unmatched junction nucleotides: 21. This CDR3 has 19 amino acids.

The V gene is TRBV5-6, the J gene TRBJ1-4; D is unresolved. Between the trimmed V and J ends, which lost 0 bases and 8 bases, there was a span of 8 bases. The CDR3 has 13 amino acids. Germline assignment: CDR1 SGHDT and CDR2 YYEEEE. CDR3 region: CASSLVPREKLFF. The CDR3 coding sequence is TGTGCCAGCAGCTTGGTGCCCCGGGAAAAACTGTTTTTT.

V usage is TRBV5-1 and J usage is TRBJ2-5, with D uncertain. This CDR3 contains 14 residues. From germline, CDR1 is SGHRS and CDR2 YFSETQ. V lost 0 bases, J lost 2 bases, and 8 bases lay in between. In DNA, the CDR3 is TGCGCCAGCAGCTTGGCGGCCGATCAAGAGACCCAGTACTTC. Amino acids: CASSLAADQETQYF.

The chain has TRBV20-1 and TRBJ2-4; D possibly matches TRBD1 or TRBD2 (5 bases each). CDR3 length: 15 residues. With 3 bases removed from V and 1 base from J, the gap between germline ends came to 13 bases. Germline values: CDR1 DFQATT, CDR2 SNEGSKA (reference sequence). The CDR3 spells CSARALEGAKNIQYF. Written as DNA, the CDR3 is TGCAGTGCTAGGGCACTCGAGGGGGCCAAAAACATTCAGTACTTC.

The J gene is TRBJ2-7, the V gene TRBV7-2, with 9 nucleotides matching TRBD1. V dropped 4 bases and J dropped 2; count of bases not matched to a gene: 3. Germline V gives CDR1 SGHTA, CDR2 FQGNSA. The CDR3 is 14 residues long. In nucleotides, the CDR3 is TGTGCCAGCAGCTGGGACAGGGCCGCCTACGAGCAGTACTTC. Translated: CASSWDRAAYEQYF.

This clonotype was seen at least ten times. J is TRBJ2-7 and V is TRBV12-3 or TRBV12-4; no reliable D call. CDR3 length equals 12 residues. V dropped 2 bases and J dropped 4 bases, with 6 bases sitting between them. CDR3: CASSLFRYEQYF. For the CDR3, the DNA is TGTGCCAGCAGTTTATTTAGGTACGAGCAGTACTTC.

The table lists this clonotype with many counts. The chain couples TRBV28 to TRBJ2-3; TRBD2 matches 9 bases. J gave up 4 bases and V 2 bases, and 1 base lay outside the gene matches. CDR3 size: 14 residues. Germline CDR1 is MDHEN and CDR2 is SYDVKM. CDR3 DNA: TGTGCCAGCAGTTTAGCGGGAGGGCCAGATACGCAGTATTTT. This sequence encodes CASSLAGGPDTQYF.

The rearrangement uses TRBV6-1 and TRBJ1-5; the match to TRBD1 covers 9 bases. CDR1 and CDR2 (germline): MNHNS, SASEGT. V gave up 3 bases and J gave up 1 base; unmatched junction bases: 10. The CDR3 runs 18 residues. CDR3 protein: CASSDRDRVKVSNQPQHF. The CDR3 coding sequence is TGTGCCAGCAGTGATCGGGACAGGGTCAAAGTCAGCAATCAGCCCCAGCATTTT.

As concerns this clonotype: A read error may explain this, as a much larger clone is one base away. DNA of the CDR3: TGTGCCAGCAGCCCAGGGACAGGGCACGAGCAGTACTTC. Its translation: CASSPGTGHEQYF. The rearrangement uses TRBV7-9 and TRBJ2-7, with 9 bases identical to TRBD1. Trimming took 5 bases from V and 5 from J; bases not matched to a gene: 4. This CDR3 is 13 amino acids long. Germline V gene data show CDR1 as SEHNR and CDR2 as FQNEAQ (reference sequence).

This clonotype was seen more than once but under ten times. V and J are TRBV3-1 and TRBJ2-5, with a possible D match to TRBD2 (6 bases). Germline lookup yields CDR1 LGHDT and CDR2 YNNKEL (reference sequence). Trimming removed 0 bases from V and 5 bases from J, with 22 bases in between. The CDR3 sequence is 18 residues long. CDR3 sequence (DNA): TGTGCCAGCAGCCAAGATTGGCAAGCGGAGGGCCTGGAGGAGACCCAGTACTTC. Amino acid sequence: CASSQDWQAEGLEETQYF.

This clonotype was found many times. This rearrangement joins TRBV12-3 or TRBV12-4 to TRBJ2-6; 7 nucleotides agree with TRBD2. The CDR3 length is 19 residues. Germline trimming cut 3 bases from V and 0 bases from J; bases unmatched to any gene: 11. The CDR3 nucleotides read TGTGCCAGCAGTTTCGCTGGGCTAGCGGACCACTCTGGGGCCAACGTCCTGACTTTC. Protein sequence: CASSFAGLADHSGANVLTF.

This clonotype was seen repeatedly, ten times or more. The chain is built from TRBV11-2 and TRBJ2-5; 8 bases are shared with TRBD2. The CDR3 runs 16 residues. Germline CDR1 SGHAT, CDR2 FQNNGV. Trimming took 5 bases from V and 4 from J; bases not matched to a gene: 12. The CDR3 DNA reads TGTGCCAGCAGCCCCAACAGCGGGGGAGAAGGAGAGACCCAGTACTTC. It encodes CASSPNSGGEGETQYF.

Concerning this clonotype: With a much larger clone just one base away, this may be a read error. The chain links TRBV11-2 to TRBJ1-5; D perhaps matches TRBD1 (5 bases). The CDR3 spans 14 residues. Looked up from germline, CDR1 is SGHAT and CDR2 is FQNNGV. CDR3: CAGSQTDSNQPQHF. In nucleotides, the CDR3 is TGTGCCGGCAGCCAGACAGATAGCAATCAGCCCCAGCATTTT.

This clonotype has ten or more counts. This rearrangement joins TRBV29-1 to TRBJ2-7; 12 nucleotides match TRBD2. The CDR3 is made up of 14 amino acids. Germline trimming cut 7 bases from V and 0 bases from J; bases unmatched to any gene: 4. Germline V CDR1 and CDR2: SQVTM, ANQGSEA. Written as DNA, the CDR3 is TGCAGCGCAAAGACTAGCGGGAGCTCCTACGAGCAGTACTTC. Amino acids: CSAKTSGSSYEQYF.